One and the same sample provided the 30 T cell receptor beta chains below, sequenced in a study of blood T cell repertoires in COVID-19. Generated by immunoSEQ multiplex PCR, the TCRdb table keeps only in-frame clones and is missing some. Among 85,000 to 95,000 clones listed, roughly nine tenths were seen once. The sample comprised peripheral blood. These receptors all stem from a man aged 55 to 70 with COVID-19, enrolled during active disease.

V gene TRBV24-1 combines with J gene TRBJ2-3, with 8 bases matching TRBD1. Germline V gene sequence: CDR1 KGHDR, CDR2 SFDVKD. J lost 1 base, V lost 5 bases, and 7 bases had no gene match. The CDR3 has 16 amino acids. The CDR3 DNA sequence: TGTGCCACCAGTGCCCTGGGACAGGTGGGCACAGATACGCAGTATTTT. Amino acids: CATSALGQVGTDTQYF.

The chain combines TRBV10-1 with TRBJ2-5; TRBD2 matches 7 bases. V was clipped by 2 bases and J by 2 bases; unmatched bases: 5. The CDR3 length is 15 residues. The germline CDR1 and CDR2 sequences are WNHNN and SYGVQD (reference sequence). The CDR3 sequence is CASSEASGLQETQYF. In nucleotides, the CDR3 is TGCGCCAGCAGTGAGGCTAGCGGTCTACAAGAGACCCAGTACTTC.

The chain employs TRBV6-5 and TRBJ1-2; tentatively, D is TRBD1 (5 bases). The CDR3 length is 12 residues. The germline V and J ends were trimmed by 8 bases and 6 bases, with 13 bases remaining between them. Germline CDR1 MNHEY, CDR2 SVGAGI. CDR3 nucleotide sequence: TGTGCCAGCGGGGGACTCAGCCATGGCTACACCTTC. Encoded protein: CASGGLSHGYTF.

The V gene is TRBV7-9, the J gene TRBJ2-7; the D is unclear. V lost 4 bases and J 6 bases, leaving 10 bases between the germline ends. CDR3 length equals 12 residues. Germline assignment: CDR1 SEHNR and CDR2 FQNEAQ (reference sequence). This CDR3 is CASSYETGEQYF. The CDR3 nucleotides read TGTGCCAGCAGCTACGAGACTGGCGAGCAGTACTTC.

This sequence joins TRBV10-3 and TRBJ2-7, with 8 nucleotides matching TRBD1. The germline V gene encodes CDR1 ENHRY and CDR2 SYGVKD. The CDR3 spans 14 residues. V was pared by 6 bases and J by 3 bases, with 7 bases of the junction left unmatched. The CDR3 region has the DNA TGTGCCATCAGACCCGAACAGGGGGTCTACGAGCAGTACTTC. Protein sequence: CAIRPEQGVYEQYF.

The V and J genes are TRBV30 and TRBJ1-4; 7 bases fit TRBD1. This CDR3 is built from 16 residues. The V gene's germline CDR1 is GTSNPN and CDR2 SVGIG (reference sequence). Losses at the gene ends were 2 bases for V and 6 bases for J; bases not matched to a gene: 12. DNA of the CDR3: TGTGCCTGGAGTCCCAGACAGGGACGAGGGGATGAAAAACTGTTTTTT. Amino acids: CAWSPRQGRGDEKLFF.

The chain uses TRBV3-1 (or the pseudogene TRBV3-2) and TRBJ1-3, with D maybe TRBD1 (6 bases). The germline gives CDR1 LGHDT, CDR2 YNNKEL (reference sequence). The CDR3 contains 14 residues. V was clipped by 0 bases and J by 9 bases, with 12 bases between them. The CDR3: CASSQDLTGSTIYF. The CDR3 nucleotides are TGTGCCAGCAGCCAAGATCTCACAGGGAGCACCATATATTTT.

This chain's CDR3 is CASRSGQGVGETQYF. DNA of the CDR3: TGTGCCAGCAGGTCGGGACAGGGGGTCGGAGAGACCCAGTACTTC. The chain is built from TRBV28 and TRBJ2-5, with TRBD1 identical over 11 bases. The V and J ends lost 6 bases and 4 bases, in that order; junction bases with no gene match: 7. Germline V CDR1 and CDR2: MDHEN, SYDVKM. CDR3 length equals 15 residues. Full variable domain (outside the CDR3, taken from reference TRBV28 and TRBJ2-5): DVKVTQSSRYLVKRTGEKVFLECVQDMDHENMFWYRQDPGLGLRLIYFSYDVKMKEKGDIPEGYSVSREKKERFSLILESASTNQTSMYLCASRSGQGVGETQYFGPGTRLLVL.

This clone was detected only once. The chain couples TRBV19 to TRBJ1-1, with D perhaps TRBD1 (5 bases). The CDR3 sequence is 14 residues long. The V end was cut by 5 bases, the J end by 1 base, with 11 bases between. Per germline, CDR1 LNHDA and CDR2 SQIVND (reference sequence). CDR3 sequence (DNA): TGTGCCAGTAGTCTTTCACAGGAGAACACTGAAGCTTTCTTT. It encodes CASSLSQENTEAFF.

The rearrangement joins TRBV6-1 to TRBJ1-2; TRBD1 matches 7 bases. CDR1 is MNHNS, CDR2 SASEGT, per germline. V lost 0 bases and J lost 5; bases outside the gene matches: 12. The CDR3 is 17 residues long. The CDR3 DNA sequence: TGTGCCAGCAGTGAAGCGATGGAGGGGACAGCCGGATATGGCTACACCTTC. Its translation: CASSEAMEGTAGYGYTF.

A single count supports this clone. This chain joins TRBV18 and TRBJ2-2; 7 bases agree with TRBD1. Germline V gene sequence: CDR1 KGHSH, CDR2 LQKENI. This CDR3 is built from 18 residues. The ends lost 0 bases at V and 2 bases at J; junction bases unmatched: 9. Here the CDR3 DNA reads TGTGCCAGCTCACCACCGTACAGGGGCCTGGGAAACACCGGGGAGCTGTTTTTT. Amino acids: CASSPPYRGLGNTGELFF.

The genes are TRBV5-1 and TRBJ1-2, with 9 bases matching TRBD1. Trimming removed 0 bases from V and 3 bases from J; junction bases left unmatched: 3. The CDR3 has 15 residues. Germline V CDR1 and CDR2: SGHRS, YFSETQ. The CDR3 nucleotides read TGCGCCAGCAGCTTGGACAGGGGGCTTGACTATGGCTACACCTTC. Its translation: CASSLDRGLDYGYTF.

V usage is TRBV4-2 and J usage is TRBJ2-7, with 10 bases fitting TRBD2. Germline-derived CDR1 and CDR2 are LGHNA and YNFKEQ. The CDR3 has 17 amino acids. With 0 bases clipped from V and 7 bases from J, the junction kept 12 bases outside the gene matches. The DNA for the CDR3 is TGTGCCAGCAGCCAAGATTTTGGGCTAGCGGGAGTTTGGGAGCAGTACTTC. Translating it yields CASSQDFGLAGVWEQYF.

This clone was seen once. This rearrangement joins TRBV5-5 to TRBJ2-1; 7 bases fit TRBD1. The CDR3 runs to 16 residues. The J segment lost 6 bases and the V segment lost 5 bases, leaving 14 bases of the junction unmatched. Germline values: CDR1 SGHKS, CDR2 YYEKEE (reference sequence). CDR3 coding DNA: TGTGCCAGCAGGCCCTTTGAGAGGACAGGAAGCAATGAGCAGTTCTTC. This codes for CASRPFERTGSNEQFF.

The rearrangement joins TRBV11-2 to TRBJ1-2; the D is unclear. The CDR3 totals 14 residues. CDR1 is SGHAT, CDR2 FQNNGV, per germline. Trimming pared 1 base from V and 5 bases from J, leaving 11 bases between. CDR3 coding DNA: TGTGCCAGCAGCTTAGTCCCCCTCGGGTATGGCTACACCTTC. Amino acid sequence: CASSLVPLGYGYTF.

The chain links TRBV5-1 to TRBJ1-5; 7 nucleotides align to TRBD1. Germline lookup yields CDR1 SGHRS and CDR2 YFSETQ. V lost 0 bases, J lost 1 base, and 4 bases stayed unmatched. This CDR3 has 16 amino acids. The CDR3 here is CASSLGDRDSNQPQHF. DNA for the CDR3: TGCGCCAGCAGCTTGGGTGACAGGGACAGCAATCAGCCCCAGCATTTT.

This sequence joins TRBV2 and TRBJ2-2, with D perhaps matching TRBD1 (6 bases). Germline CDR1 is SNHLY and CDR2 is FYNNEI. V was trimmed by 6 bases and J by 0 bases, leaving 11 bases between them. The CDR3 consists of 15 residues. CDR3 loop: CASSSRTANTGELFF. The CDR3 nucleotides are TGTGCCAGCAGCTCTAGGACAGCGAACACCGGGGAGCTGTTTTTT.

This chain joins TRBV24-1 and TRBJ2-7, with TRBD2 matching over 8 bases. The germline V gene has CDR1 KGHDR and CDR2 SFDVKD. V gave up 3 bases and J gave up 0 bases; unmatched junction bases: 6. This CDR3 spans 16 amino acids. The CDR3 is CATSDRTSGASYEQYF. For the CDR3, the DNA is TGTGCCACCAGTGATCGCACTAGCGGAGCCTCCTACGAGCAGTACTTC.

The chain is built from TRBV12-5 and TRBJ2-1; the D gene is possibly TRBD2 (5 bases). V lost 1 base and J lost 1, with 20 bases in between. The CDR3 is made up of 19 amino acids. Germline CDR1 and CDR2: LGHNT and FRNRAP. The CDR3 loop is CASGLAPTFGGPSYNEQFF. In DNA form, the CDR3 reads TGTGCTAGTGGTTTGGCCCCCACCTTCGGAGGACCTTCCTACAATGAGCAGTTCTTC.

J is TRBJ1-1 and V is TRBV6-2 or TRBV6-3; D is possibly TRBD1 (6 bases). In germline, CDR1 is MNHEY, CDR2 SVGEGT. With 5 bases removed from V and 2 bases from J, the gap between germline ends came to 9 bases. The CDR3 sequence is 13 residues long. The CDR3 DNA reads as TGTGCCAGCAGTCAACAGGGCAACACTGAAGCTTTCTTT. Protein product: CASSQQGNTEAFF.

The chain employs TRBV10-1 and TRBJ2-7, with D hard to call. The germline V gene has CDR1 WNHNN and CDR2 SYGVQD (reference sequence). With 5 bases removed from V and 2 bases from J, the gap between germline ends came to 10 bases. The CDR3 is made up of 13 amino acids. CDR3 nucleotide sequence: TGCGCCAGCAGTTCCCCTATTACCTACGAGCAGTACTTC. Translating gives CASSSPITYEQYF.

This clone has just one count. The chain recombines TRBV11-3 with TRBJ1-4; D might be TRBD1 (5 bases). Germline V gives CDR1 SGHNT, CDR2 YENEEA. CDR3 length equals 15 residues. Between the trimmed V and J ends, which lost 5 bases and 0 bases, there was a span of 10 bases. The CDR3, as DNA: TGTGCCAGCAGCCTACGACAGACAACTAATGAAAAACTGTTTTTT. Amino acids: CASSLRQTTNEKLFF.

J is TRBJ1-2 and V is TRBV5-5; D remains ambiguous. CDR1 is SGHKS, CDR2 YYEKEE, per germline (reference sequence). CDR3 length: 14 residues. V lost 4 bases to trimming and J lost 4 bases, with 14 bases between them. DNA of the CDR3: TGTGCCAGCAGCCCTCCGACAAACCGCTATGGCTACACCTTC. It yields the protein CASSPPTNRYGYTF.

The chain uses TRBV29-1 and TRBJ2-7; 12 bases fit TRBD1. Losses at the gene ends were 5 bases for V and 6 bases for J; bases not matched to a gene: 5. The germline V gene has CDR1 SQVTM and CDR2 ANQGSEA. This CDR3 comprises 13 residues. CDR3 DNA: TGCAGCGTTCATGGGACAGGGGGCGTCGAGCAGTACTTC. Protein: CSVHGTGGVEQYF.

This chain uses TRBV28 with TRBJ2-1, with 11 bases that match TRBD2. Germline CDR1 reads MDHEN; CDR2 reads SYDVKM. V dropped 3 bases and J dropped 4; count of bases not matched to a gene: 8. CDR3 length: 17 residues. In DNA form, the CDR3 reads TGTGCCAGCAGTTTTCAAAGACTAGCGGGACATTACAATGAGCAGTTCTTC. Amino acids: CASSFQRLAGHYNEQFF.

V usage is TRBV6-2 or TRBV6-3 and J usage is TRBJ1-1; D gene unclear. Trimming shortened V by 6 bases and J by 4 bases, and 12 bases separated the two germline ends. The CDR3 is 13 residues long. CDR1 and CDR2 (germline): MNHEY, SVGEGT. CDR3 sequence reads: CASSLGGGTEAFF. The CDR3 DNA reads as TGTGCCAGCAGCTTAGGAGGTGGCACTGAAGCTTTCTTT.

This clone was seen a single time. The CDR3 DNA is TGTGCCAGCAGCTTCTCAGGTTCCGGAAACACCATATATTTT. It specifies CASSFSGSGNTIYF. The V and J genes are TRBV5-6 and TRBJ1-3; D is unclear. The V gene's germline CDR1 is SGHDT and CDR2 YYEEEE. The V end lost 2 bases, the J end lost 4 bases, and 10 bases lay between the germline ends. There are 14 residues in the CDR3.

The chain combines TRBV3-1 (or the pseudogene TRBV3-2) with TRBJ1-1; possibly TRBD1 for D (6 bases). V shed 1 base and J shed 4 bases, with 13 bases lying between them. Germline-derived CDR1 and CDR2 are LGHDT and YNNKEL (reference sequence). There are 15 residues in the CDR3. The CDR3 region has the DNA TGTGCCAGCAGCCAAGGTTCCCAAGGGGGCACTGAAGCTTTCTTT. It specifies CASSQGSQGGTEAFF.

This chain links TRBV10-1 with TRBJ1-5; no clear D. Per the germline V gene, CDR1 is WNHNN and CDR2 is SYGVQD (reference sequence). V lost 4 bases and J 3 bases, leaving 7 bases between the germline ends. The CDR3 runs 13 residues. CDR3 nucleotide sequence: TGCGCCAGCAGTGCCAGTCTCAATCAGCCCCAGCATTTT. It is translated as CASSASLNQPQHF.

The rearrangement uses TRBV5-5 and TRBJ2-3; a possible D gene is TRBD2 (5 bases). The germline V gene encodes CDR1 SGHKS and CDR2 YYEKEE (reference sequence). The CDR3 totals 15 residues. Trimming stripped 1 base from V and 2 bases from J, with 11 bases between. The CDR3 DNA is TGTGCCAGCAGCTTGCGCCAGCGGTCCACAGATACGCAGTATTTT. This translates into CASSLRQRSTDTQYF.